The clone carrying this T cell receptor (beta chain) occurred once. What it binds is unknown. The data derive from a study of cytomegalovirus exposure and HLA in healthy donors. Study results and caveats: The dataset shows that most TCR sequences were rare, while some public TCRs occurred in many donors. A later analysis found first-cohort TCR clusters tended to co-occur in the approximately 120 validation repertoires.

Trimming removed 2 bases from V and 4 bases from J; junction bases left unmatched: 10. The CDR3 runs to 16 residues. Germline V lookup: CDR1 WNHNN, CDR2 SYGVQD (reference sequence). This table comes from immunoSEQ multiplex PCR, and its TCRdb copy is limited to in-frame clones, with some not included. Here the sample spans 50,000 to 65,000 clones, approximately 89% being singletons. Sequencing was carried out using PBMCs. The clonotype was recovered from a woman in her late teens or twenties in good health and CMV-seropositive. V usage is TRBV10-1 and J usage is TRBJ2-7; TRBD2 agrees at 8 bases. CDR3 protein: CASSEPLPGGCYEQYF. Here the CDR3 DNA reads TGCGCCAGCAGTGAGCCCCTTCCGGGGGGGTGTTACGAGCAGTACTTC.